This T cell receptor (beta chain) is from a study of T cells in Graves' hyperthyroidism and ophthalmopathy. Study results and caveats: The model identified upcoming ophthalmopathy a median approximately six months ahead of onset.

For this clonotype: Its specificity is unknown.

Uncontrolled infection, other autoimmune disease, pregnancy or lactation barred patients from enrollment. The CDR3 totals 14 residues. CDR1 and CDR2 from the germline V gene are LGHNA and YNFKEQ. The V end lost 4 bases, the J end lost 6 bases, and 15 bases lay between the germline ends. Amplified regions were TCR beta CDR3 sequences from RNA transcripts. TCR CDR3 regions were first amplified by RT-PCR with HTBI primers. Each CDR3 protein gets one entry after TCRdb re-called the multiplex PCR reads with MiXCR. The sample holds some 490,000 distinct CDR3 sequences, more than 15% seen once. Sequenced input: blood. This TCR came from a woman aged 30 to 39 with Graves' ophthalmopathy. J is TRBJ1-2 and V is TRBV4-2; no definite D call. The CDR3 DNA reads TGTGCCAGCAGCCCTACAGATACTCATAATGGCTACACCTTC. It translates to CASSPTDTHNGYTF.